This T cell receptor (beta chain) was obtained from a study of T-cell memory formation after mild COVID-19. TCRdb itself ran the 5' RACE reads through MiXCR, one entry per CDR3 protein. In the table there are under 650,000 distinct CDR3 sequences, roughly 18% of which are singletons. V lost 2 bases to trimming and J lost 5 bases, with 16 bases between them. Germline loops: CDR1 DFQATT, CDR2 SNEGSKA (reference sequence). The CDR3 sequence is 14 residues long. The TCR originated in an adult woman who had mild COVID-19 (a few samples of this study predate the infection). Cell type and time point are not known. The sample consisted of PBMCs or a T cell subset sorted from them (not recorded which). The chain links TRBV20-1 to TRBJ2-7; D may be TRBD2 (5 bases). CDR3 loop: CSARQSLAFHEQYF. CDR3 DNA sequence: TGCAGTGCTAGACAATCGCTAGCCTTCCACGAGCAGTACTTC.